Below are 15 T cell receptor beta chains sequenced from a single sample in a study of Graves' ophthalmopathy and Graves' hyperthyroidism. TCR beta CDR3 regions were amplified from RNA transcripts. HTBI primers were used in a first-round RT-PCR, which preceded a second-round multiplex PCR. MiXCR was run by TCRdb on the multiplex PCR reads, yielding one entry per CDR3 protein. The table lists 900,000 to 1,200,000 distinct CDR3 sequences, about 38% of them singletons, with around 10% in the top ten. Sequencing was performed on peripheral blood or thyroid tissue (not recorded which). Source of these receptors: an adult man with Graves' hyperthyroidism.

This clonotype was observed a few times. The chain employs TRBV6-5 and TRBJ2-5; 7 positions match TRBD1. This CDR3 is built from 14 residues. Trimming removed 8 bases from V and 2 bases from J; junction bases left unmatched: 8. Germline values: CDR1 MNHEY, CDR2 SVGAGI. The CDR3 sequence: CASEEGAGQETQYF. For the CDR3, the DNA is TGTGCCAGCGAAGAGGGGGCCGGGCAAGAGACCCAGTACTTC.

Remarks on this clonotype: The junction shows a germline mismatch at one end, possibly a read error. The CDR3, as DNA: TGTGCCAGCAGCCCATCTACTAGTGAAGAGACCCAGTACTTC. Its protein product is CASSPSTSEETQYF. The chain joins TRBV10-1 to TRBJ2-5; D possibly corresponds to TRBD2 (5 bases). CDR3 length equals 14 residues. Looked up from germline, CDR1 is WNHNN and CDR2 is SYGVQD (reference sequence).

On this clonotype: Its ends do not fully match the called genes, so a read error is possible. The chain couples TRBV4-3 to TRBJ2-2; perhaps TRBD1 as D (6 bases). The CDR3 length is 16 residues. The germline V gene has CDR1 LGHNA and CDR2 YSLEER. Written as DNA, the CDR3 is TGCGCCAGCAGGCAAGGGGGACGGTCGAACACCGGGGAGCTGTTTTTT. Its protein is CASRQGGRSNTGELFF.

CDR3: CASRLATGGETQYF. CDR3 nucleotide sequence: TGCGCCAGCAGACTAGCGACGGGGGGGGAGACCCAGTACTTC. V usage is TRBV10-2 and J usage is TRBJ2-5, with 8 positions matching TRBD2. Germline values: CDR1 WSHSY, CDR2 SAAADI. The CDR3 sequence is 14 residues long. J was trimmed by 5 bases and V by 6 bases; bases with no gene match: 8.

The table lists this clonotype with many counts. The chain employs TRBV2 and TRBJ2-7; the match to TRBD2 covers 8 bases. V shed 5 bases, J shed 2 bases, and the junction held 8 bases outside the gene matches. The CDR3 length is 15 residues. Per germline, CDR1 SNHLY and CDR2 FYNNEI. The CDR3 sequence is CASSPQAGGAYEQYF. CDR3 DNA: TGTGCCAGCAGTCCCCAGGCGGGAGGCGCCTACGAGCAGTACTTC.

The sample holds a few counts of this clonotype. This chain connects TRBV5-1 to TRBJ2-2, with D perhaps matching TRBD1 or TRBD2 (6 bases each). Trimming left V 4 bases short and J 1 base short, with 14 bases between. The germline CDR1 and CDR2 sequences are SGHRS and YFSETQ. The CDR3 runs to 16 residues. CDR3 sequence reads: CASSGRTVLNTGELFF. The CDR3 nucleotides are TGCGCCAGCAGCGGGAGGACAGTCCTGAACACCGGGGAGCTGTTTTTT.

The genes are TRBV19 and TRBJ2-7; 12 positions match TRBD1. There are 13 residues in the CDR3. The ends lost 10 bases at V and 5 bases at J; junction bases unmatched: 6. In germline, CDR1 is LNHDA, CDR2 SQIVND (reference sequence). The CDR3 DNA sequence: TGTGCCACCAGGGACAGGGGGCCCGACGAGCAGTACTTC. It encodes CATRDRGPDEQYF.

V is TRBV29-1 and J is TRBJ1-2, with D unclear. The ends were cut back, 8 bases at V and 1 base at J, with 14 bases in the middle. The germline gives CDR1 SQVTM, CDR2 ANQGSEA. The length of the CDR3 is 13 residues. The CDR3 loop reads CSYGPADNYGYTF. The DNA for the CDR3 is TGCAGCTACGGACCGGCGGATAACTATGGCTACACCTTC.

This rearrangement joins TRBV25-1 to TRBJ2-5, with no clear D. Trimming stripped 11 bases from V and 9 bases from J, with 7 bases between. Germline V gene data show CDR1 as MGHDK and CDR2 as SYGVNS. The CDR3 sequence is 8 residues long. CDR3 loop: CALGAQYF. CDR3 nucleotides: TGTGCCCTTGGGGCCCAGTACTTC.

This clonotype occurred many times. This sequence joins TRBV15 and TRBJ1-2; TRBD1 aligns across 7 bases. The CDR3 runs to 16 residues. The V and J ends lost 1 base and 4 bases, in that order; junction bases with no gene match: 9. The germline V gene has CDR1 LNHNV and CDR2 YYDKDF (reference sequence). Here the CDR3 reads CATSRGEGQPLYGYTF. DNA of the CDR3: TGTGCCACCAGCAGAGGAGAGGGACAGCCCCTCTATGGCTACACCTTC.

There are many counts of this clonotype. The genes are TRBV9 and TRBJ1-1; D is perhaps TRBD1 (6 bases). CDR3 length: 15 residues. Per germline, CDR1 SGDLS and CDR2 YYNGEE. V dropped 0 bases and J dropped 5 bases, with 14 bases sitting between them. CDR3 loop: CASSVGLGGDTEAFF. CDR3 nucleotides: TGTGCCAGCAGCGTAGGTCTTGGGGGCGATACTGAAGCTTTCTTT.

This clonotype was picked up a small number of times. The chain employs TRBV6-1 and TRBJ2-5; perhaps TRBD2 as D (6 bases). Trimming stripped 8 bases from V and 2 bases from J, with 12 bases between. The germline V gene encodes CDR1 MNHNS and CDR2 SASEGT. The CDR3 spans 13 residues. CDR3 in amino acids: CASGTGLQETQYF. CDR3 nucleotide sequence: TGTGCCAGCGGCACGGGACTGCAAGAGACCCAGTACTTC.

This sequence joins TRBV7-2 and TRBJ2-3; TRBD2 agrees at 15 bases. Trimming took 5 bases from V and 3 from J; bases not matched to a gene: 3. Per the germline V gene, CDR1 is SGHTA and CDR2 is FQGNSA. The CDR3 spans 16 residues. CDR3 coding DNA: TGTGCCAGCAGCGGGGGACTAGCGGGGGGAACAGATACGCAGTATTTT. It translates to CASSGGLAGGTDTQYF.

This clonotype was picked up many times. The chain has TRBV29-1 and TRBJ1-2; D gene unclear. Germline lookup yields CDR1 SQVTM and CDR2 ANQGSEA. The CDR3 totals 13 residues. Trimming shortened V by 3 bases and J by 3 bases, and 11 bases separated the two germline ends. The CDR3 loop reads CSVDEGRDYGYTF. The CDR3 nucleotides read TGCAGCGTTGATGAGGGCAGAGACTATGGCTACACCTTC.

Remarks on this clonotype: Lacking the conserved final phenylalanine or tryptophan, this CDR3 likely reflects a read error. It is unclear where the CDR3 begins or ends on the DNA, so no DNA is shown, and the CDR3 is as TCRdb lists it. The chain employs TRBV9 and TRBJ1-1; no check of the table's D call, TRBD1, against the DNA was made. The CDR3 is 11 amino acids in total, end residues counted. From germline, CDR1 is SGDLS and CDR2 YYNGEE. CDR3: CASSAGTELNY.